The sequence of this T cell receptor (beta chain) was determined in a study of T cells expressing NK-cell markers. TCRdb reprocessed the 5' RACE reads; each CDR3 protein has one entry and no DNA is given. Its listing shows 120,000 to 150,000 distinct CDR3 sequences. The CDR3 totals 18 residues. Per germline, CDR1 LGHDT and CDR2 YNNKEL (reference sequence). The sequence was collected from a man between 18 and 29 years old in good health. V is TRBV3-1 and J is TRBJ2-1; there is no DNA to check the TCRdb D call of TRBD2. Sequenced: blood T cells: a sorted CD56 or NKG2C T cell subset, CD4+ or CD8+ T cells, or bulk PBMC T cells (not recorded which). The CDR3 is CASSQSIIISGSPNEQFF.